This T cell receptor beta chain came from a study of T cells after yellow fever vaccination. This clonotype showed up just a few times. TCRdb analysed the 5' RACE reads with MiXCR anew, one entry per CDR3 protein. The table records 150,000 or so distinct CDR3 sequences, 9.3% of them present only once. Germline lookup yields CDR1 DFQATT and CDR2 SNEGSKA (reference sequence). Trimming removed 5 bases at V and 7 bases at J, with 12 bases between. CDR3 length equals 11 residues. This TCR derives from a man younger than 35 who received the YFV17D yellow fever vaccine. The sample was CD8+ T cells sorted from PBMCs, taken 45 days after the yellow fever booster vaccination. J is TRBJ2-7 and V is TRBV20-1; a possible D gene is TRBD2 (7 bases). This CDR3 is CSAPGGREQYV. CDR3 DNA: TGCAGTGCTCCCGGGGGGCGGGAGCAGTACGTC.